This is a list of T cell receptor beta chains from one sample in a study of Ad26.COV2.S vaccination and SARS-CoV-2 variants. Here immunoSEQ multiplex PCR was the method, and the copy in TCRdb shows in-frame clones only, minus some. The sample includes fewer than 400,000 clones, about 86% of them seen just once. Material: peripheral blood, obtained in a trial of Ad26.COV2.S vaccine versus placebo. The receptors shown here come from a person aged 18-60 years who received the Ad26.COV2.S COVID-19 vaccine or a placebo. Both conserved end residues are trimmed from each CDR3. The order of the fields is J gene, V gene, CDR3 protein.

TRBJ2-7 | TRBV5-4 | ASSSSQYEQY
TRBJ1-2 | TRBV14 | ASSPPVGHGYT
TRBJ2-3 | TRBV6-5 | ASSYRLAGVKDTQY
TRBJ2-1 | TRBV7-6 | ASSLAQGGLNEQF
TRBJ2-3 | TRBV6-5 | ASTRGLARDTQY
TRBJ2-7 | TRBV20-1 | SASRGYYEQY
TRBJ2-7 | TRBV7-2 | ASSVQGGSYEQY
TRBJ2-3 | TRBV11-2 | ASSSRTSGGADTQY
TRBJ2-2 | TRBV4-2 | ASSQDPWGARDTGELF
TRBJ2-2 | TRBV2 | ASSVYGGGTGELF
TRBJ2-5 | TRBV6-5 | ASNGLAGVVETQY
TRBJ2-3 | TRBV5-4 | ASSFSGQGSTDTQY
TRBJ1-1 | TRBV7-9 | ASRAGQGNTEAF
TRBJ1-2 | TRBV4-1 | ASSPVSYYGYT
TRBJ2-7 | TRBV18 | ASSSGGHEQY
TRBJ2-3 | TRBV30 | AWSWAGADTQY
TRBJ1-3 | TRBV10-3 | AIRGKAGNTIY
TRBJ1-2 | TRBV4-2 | ASSQERHNYGYT
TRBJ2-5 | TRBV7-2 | ASSLAGLQETQY
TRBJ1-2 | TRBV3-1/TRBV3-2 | ASSPLDREEVGT
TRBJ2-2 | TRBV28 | ASSQDRVHTGELF
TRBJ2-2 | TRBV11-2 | ASSLGSVWRSHSGELF
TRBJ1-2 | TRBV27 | ASSFSRTVNGYT
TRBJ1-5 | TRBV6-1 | ASSDRDWQPQH
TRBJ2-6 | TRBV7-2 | ASSSDSGANVLT
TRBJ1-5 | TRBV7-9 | ASSRTVGPQEQPQH
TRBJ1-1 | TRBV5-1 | ASSSPPGDTEAF
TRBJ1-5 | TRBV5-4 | ASSLGYNQPQH
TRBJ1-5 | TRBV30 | AWNPASSNQPQH
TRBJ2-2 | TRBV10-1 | ASSDLLGNGELF
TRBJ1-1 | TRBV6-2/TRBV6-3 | ASSYERTSGEGAF
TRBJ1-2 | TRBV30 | AWSSTGDGYT
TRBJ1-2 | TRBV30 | AWSQTGGGYT
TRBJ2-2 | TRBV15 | ATSSALLAAGELF
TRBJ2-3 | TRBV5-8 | ASSFLTRAGIDTQY
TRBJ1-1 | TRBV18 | ASSPGQGVTEAF